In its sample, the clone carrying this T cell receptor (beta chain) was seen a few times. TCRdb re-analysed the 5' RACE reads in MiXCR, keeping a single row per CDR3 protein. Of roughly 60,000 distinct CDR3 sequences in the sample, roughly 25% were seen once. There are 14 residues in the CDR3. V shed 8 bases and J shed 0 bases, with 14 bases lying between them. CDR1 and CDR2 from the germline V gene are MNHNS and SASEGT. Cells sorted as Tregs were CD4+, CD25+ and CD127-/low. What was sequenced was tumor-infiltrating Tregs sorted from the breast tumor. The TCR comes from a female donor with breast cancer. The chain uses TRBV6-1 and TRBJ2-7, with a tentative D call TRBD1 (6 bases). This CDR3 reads CASWSTGPSYEQYF. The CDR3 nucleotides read TGTGCCAGCTGGTCCACAGGGCCCTCCTACGAGCAGTACTTC.